These 15 T cell receptor beta chains came from one sample sequenced in a study of multiple sclerosis patients with progressive multifocal leukoencephalopathy. Time point: before natalizumab initiation. The assay was immunoSEQ multiplex PCR, and TCRdb's table has in-frame clones only and misses some. This table holds approximately 31,000 clones, over 75% found once. The sequenced sample was PBMCs. These receptors originate from a human donor with multiple sclerosis.

This rearrangement joins TRBV2 to TRBJ2-7, with 7 bases identical to TRBD1. Losses at the gene ends were 8 bases for V and 0 bases for J; bases not matched to a gene: 4. There are 13 residues in the CDR3. CDR1 is SNHLY and CDR2 is FYNNEI in the germline V gene. CDR3 sequence: CASLRDSSYEQYF. The CDR3 DNA sequence: TGTGCCAGCCTCCGGGACAGCTCCTACGAGCAGTACTTC.

J is TRBJ2-2 and V is TRBV28; D possibly corresponds to TRBD1 (6 bases). V gave up 3 bases and J gave up 0 bases, with 26 bases separating them. The CDR3 spans 21 residues. CDR1 MDHEN and CDR2 SYDVKM come from the germline V gene. CDR3 loop: CASSFGLFFRLRGPNTGELFF. CDR3 nucleotides: TGTGCCAGCAGTTTTGGACTTTTTTTTCGACTCAGGGGCCCGAACACCGGGGAGCTGTTTTTT.

The chain recombines TRBV18 with TRBJ2-7; D may correspond to TRBD1 or TRBD2 (5 bases each). The CDR3 spans 13 residues. CDR1 and CDR2 (germline): KGHSH, LQKENI. Between the trimmed V and J ends, which lost 2 bases and 4 bases, there was a span of 9 bases. The CDR3 reads CASSPWDPYEQYF. The CDR3 DNA reads as TGTGCCAGCTCACCATGGGACCCGTACGAGCAGTACTTC.

The gene calls are TRBV10-3 and TRBJ2-1; the D is unclear. The CDR3 loop spans 14 amino acids. V shed 0 bases and J shed 4 bases, with 7 bases lying between them. Germline assignment: CDR1 ENHRY and CDR2 SYGVKD. Written as DNA, the CDR3 is TGTGCCATCAGTGAGTCGGGCTCTTACAATGAGCAGTTCTTC. Translation gives CAISESGSYNEQFF.

This rearrangement joins TRBV6-6 to TRBJ2-7; TRBD1 is a possible D gene (6 bases). Per germline, CDR1 MNHNY and CDR2 SVGAGI (reference sequence). This CDR3 has 14 amino acids. Trimming left V 7 bases short and J 7 bases short, with 20 bases between. The CDR3 nucleotides read TGTGCCAGCACCCTAGGGGGTGGCCCGGGGGAGCAGTACTTC. Translated, it gives CASTLGGGPGEQYF.

The chain combines TRBV6-5 with TRBJ1-2, with TRBD1 matching 10 bases. Germline CDR1 reads MNHEY; CDR2 reads SVGAGI. J was trimmed by 4 bases and V by 7 bases; bases with no gene match: 3. This CDR3 is built from 13 residues. CDR3 amino acids: CASTRDRGYGYTF. Written as DNA, the CDR3 is TGTGCCAGCACCCGGGACAGGGGCTATGGCTACACCTTC.

This rearrangement joins TRBV13 to TRBJ2-1; D unclear. Trimming cost V 5 bases and J 4 bases, with 15 bases left between them. CDR3 length: 15 residues. Germline V gene lookup returns CDR1 PRHDT and CDR2 FYEKMQ (reference sequence). The CDR3 spells CASSRYMEPYNEQFF. CDR3 coding DNA: TGTGCCAGCAGCAGGTATATGGAGCCTTACAATGAGCAGTTCTTC.

The chain has TRBV5-6 and TRBJ1-1; maybe TRBD1 (5 bases). Germline CDR1 SGHDT, CDR2 YYEEEE. The CDR3 runs to 14 residues. V lost 3 bases and J lost 4, with 13 bases in between. CDR3 region: CASSSVGGSTEAFF. CDR3 DNA sequence: TGTGCCAGCAGCTCCGTGGGGGGGAGCACTGAAGCTTTCTTT. Supplemented by reference TRBV5-6 and TRBJ1-1, the full variable domain reads DAGVTQSPTHLIKTRGQQVTLRCSPKSGHDTVSWYQQALGQGPQFIFQYYEEEERQRGNFPDRFSGHQFPNYSSELNVNALLLGDSALYLCASSSVGGSTEAFFGQGTRLTVV.

This chain connects TRBV5-6 to TRBJ2-3, with D perhaps matching TRBD1 (5 bases). The CDR3 runs 14 residues. In germline, CDR1 is SGHDT, CDR2 YYEEEE. V dropped 1 base and J dropped 3 bases, with 9 bases sitting between them. The CDR3 region has the DNA TGTGCCAGCAGCTTGCGGCAGGGTACAGATACGCAGTATTTT. This encodes CASSLRQGTDTQYF.

The chain combines TRBV2 with TRBJ1-5; D is unclear. This CDR3 comprises 13 residues. The ends were cut back, 4 bases at V and 6 bases at J, with 10 bases in the middle. From germline, CDR1 is SNHLY and CDR2 FYNNEI. DNA of the CDR3: TGTGCCAGCAGTGCGGGATCGGGTCAGCCCCAGCATTTT. It encodes CASSAGSGQPQHF.

The chain employs TRBV7-9 and TRBJ2-2, with a possible D match to TRBD2 (6 bases). Germline values: CDR1 SEHNR, CDR2 FQNEAQ (reference sequence). The germline V and J ends were trimmed by 3 bases and 6 bases, with 14 bases remaining between them. This CDR3 is built from 15 residues. The CDR3 DNA follows: TGTGCCAGCAGCTTCGGAGGGCCTGGCGCCGGGGAGCTGTTTTTT. This translates into CASSFGGPGAGELFF. Combining the CDR3 with reference TRBV7-9 and TRBJ2-2 gives the whole variable domain DTGVSQNPRHKITKRGQNVTFRCDPISEHNRLYWYRQTLGQGPEFLTYFQNEAQLEKSRLLSDRFSAERPKGSFSTLEIQRTEQGDSAMYLCASSFGGPGAGELFFGEGSRLTVL.

This clone turned up a few times. The chain links TRBV6-1 to TRBJ2-1; 8 positions agree with TRBD2. This CDR3 is 15 amino acids long. The V and J ends lost 6 bases and 2 bases, in that order; junction bases with no gene match: 6. Germline loops: CDR1 MNHNS, CDR2 SASEGT. Here the CDR3 reads CASRPGLGAYNEQFF. The CDR3, as DNA: TGTGCCAGCAGACCGGGACTAGGGGCCTACAATGAGCAGTTCTTC.

The V gene is TRBV20-1, the J gene TRBJ2-1; no definite D call. V shed 6 bases and J shed 1 base, with 4 bases lying between them. CDR3 length: 11 residues. Germline CDR1 DFQATT, CDR2 SNEGSKA (reference sequence). In nucleotides, the CDR3 is TGCAGTGCCTCTTCCTACAATGAGCAGTTCTTC. Translated: CSASSYNEQFF.

This clone was recorded once. This CDR3 reads CASSQEFGLAGYNEQFF. Written as DNA, the CDR3 is TGCGCCAGCAGCCAAGAGTTTGGGCTAGCGGGCTACAATGAGCAGTTCTTC. The rearrangement links TRBV4-3 to TRBJ2-1; 8 nucleotides agree with TRBD2. With 0 bases clipped from V and 3 bases from J, the junction kept 7 bases outside the gene matches. From germline, CDR1 is LGHNA and CDR2 YSLEER. This CDR3 is built from 17 residues.

The CDR3 sequence is CASSQGSEHFYEQYF. CDR3 DNA sequence: TGCGCCAGCAGCCAAGGAAGTGAACATTTCTACGAGCAGTACTTC. The chain joins TRBV4-3 to TRBJ2-7; D is undetermined. V was shortened by 1 base and J by 3 bases, with 13 bases between the two germline ends. The CDR3 loop spans 15 amino acids. Germline-derived CDR1 and CDR2 are LGHNA and YSLEER.